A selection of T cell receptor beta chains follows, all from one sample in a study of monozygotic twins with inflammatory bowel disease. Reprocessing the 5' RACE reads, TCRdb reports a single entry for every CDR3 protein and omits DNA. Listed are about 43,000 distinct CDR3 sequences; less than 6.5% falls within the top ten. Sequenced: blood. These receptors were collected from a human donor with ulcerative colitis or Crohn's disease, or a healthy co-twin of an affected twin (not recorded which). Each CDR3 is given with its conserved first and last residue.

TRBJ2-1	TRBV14	CASSRGLESTNEQFF
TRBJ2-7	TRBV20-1	CSAGAIPGQGAGEQYF
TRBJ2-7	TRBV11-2	CASSAFRDRSYEQYF
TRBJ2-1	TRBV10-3	CAISEPGTSILF
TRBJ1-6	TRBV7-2	CASSLAWGPLHF
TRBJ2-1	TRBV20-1	CSASSDSSYNEQFF
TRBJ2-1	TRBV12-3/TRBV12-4	CASSLGTSVYNEQFF
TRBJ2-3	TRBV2	CASSGDQDTQYF
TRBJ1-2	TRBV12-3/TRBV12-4	CASRRGDGSNYGYTF
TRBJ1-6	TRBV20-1	CSVPTLGQGKSPLHF
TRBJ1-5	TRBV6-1	CASSLGRSNQPQHF
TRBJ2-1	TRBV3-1	CASSHEGGLAGGALGNEQFF
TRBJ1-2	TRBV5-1	CARIGTYGYTF
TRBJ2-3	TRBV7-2	CASSLQPTSTDTQYF
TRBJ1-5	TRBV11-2	CASSLDPGKNQPQHF
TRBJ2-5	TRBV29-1	CSVTGQGGETQYF
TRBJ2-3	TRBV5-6	CASSPGLAGTDTQYF
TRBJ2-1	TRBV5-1	CASRPRLRGRRNEQFF
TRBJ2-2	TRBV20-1	CSARHPYSNTGELFF
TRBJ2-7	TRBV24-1	CASSDSRKNHEQYF
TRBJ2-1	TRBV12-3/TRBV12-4	CASSLTGVEQFF
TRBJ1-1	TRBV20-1	CSARDQVGFTEAFF
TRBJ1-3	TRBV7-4	CASSLETGTSGNTIYF
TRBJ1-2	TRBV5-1	CASSRGQGYGYTF
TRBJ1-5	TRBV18	CASSSRQDYQPQHF
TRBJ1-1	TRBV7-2	CASSLTGGYTEAFF
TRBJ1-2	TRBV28	CASSLGQGDYGYTF
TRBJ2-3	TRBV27	CASSQSGGRDTQYF
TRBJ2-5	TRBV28	CASSSPQGKKTQYF
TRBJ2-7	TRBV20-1	CSAIQRDRGRDEQYF
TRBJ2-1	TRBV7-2	CASSPRGGQEKNNEQFF
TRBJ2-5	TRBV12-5	CASGFSQWGETQYF
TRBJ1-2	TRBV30	CAWSVEGGRPPYSYGYTF
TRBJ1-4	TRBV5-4	CASSLVGRGAAQEKLFF
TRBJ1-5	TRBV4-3	CASSQEVASGLEPQHF
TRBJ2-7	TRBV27	CASSLVGSVTGDDEQYF
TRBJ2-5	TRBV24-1	CATSSDRVGQETQYF
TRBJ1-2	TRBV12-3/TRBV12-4	CASSRAQGDGYTF
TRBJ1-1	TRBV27	CASSPIEGTEAFF
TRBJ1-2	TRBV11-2	CASSLEGRGYTF
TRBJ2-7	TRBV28	CASSSGSRSNEQYF
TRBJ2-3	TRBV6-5	CASSNRGHSTDTQYF
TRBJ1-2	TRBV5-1	CASSLAQGVSYGYTF
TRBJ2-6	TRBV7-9	CASSLGGGANVLTF
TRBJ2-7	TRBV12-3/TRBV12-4	CASSPGQFFNEQYF
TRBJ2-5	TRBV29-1	CSVEDRSGEGGTQYF
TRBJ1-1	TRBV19	CASRYRGFATEAFF
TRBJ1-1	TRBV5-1	CASSFWDMVNTEAFF
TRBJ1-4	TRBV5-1	CASSPTQTSATNEKLFF
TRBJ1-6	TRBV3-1	CASSQRRGESPLHF
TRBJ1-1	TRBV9	CASSADAGRTEAFF